Shown below are 11 T cell receptor beta chains from a single sample sequenced in a study of blood T cell repertoires in COVID-19. Assay used: immunoSEQ multiplex PCR; TCRdb lists only in-frame clones, some missing. In the table there are fewer than 350,000 clones, 88% of which are singletons. The sample taken for sequencing was peripheral blood. The receptors here all came from a man between 18 and 35 years old with active or convalescent COVID-19.

This clone was seen only once. The chain recombines TRBV9 with TRBJ1-2, with a tentative D call TRBD1 (5 bases). V was trimmed by 0 bases and J by 5 bases, leaving 8 bases between them. This CDR3 contains 13 residues. From germline, CDR1 is SGDLS and CDR2 YYNGEE. The CDR3 DNA follows: TGTGCCAGCAGCGTAGGACAGATTTATGGCTACACCTTC. It is translated as CASSVGQIYGYTF.

The rearrangement uses TRBV5-1 and TRBJ1-1; tentative D call: TRBD1 (5 bases). The CDR3 has 17 residues. The germline CDR1 and CDR2 sequences are SGHRS and YFSETQ. V lost 0 bases, J lost 0 bases, and 15 bases lay in between. The CDR3 region is CASSLAGWGRVNTEAFF. The CDR3 bases are TGCGCCAGCAGCTTGGCGGGCTGGGGCCGCGTGAACACTGAAGCTTTCTTT.

Written as DNA, the CDR3 is TGTGCCATCAGGGGGCTGGTCACAGATACGCAGTATTTT. It translates to CAIRGLVTDTQYF. The V and J genes are TRBV10-3 and TRBJ2-3; a possible D gene is TRBD1 (5 bases). Germline V CDR1 and CDR2: ENHRY, SYGVKD. The CDR3 extends over 13 amino acids. V gave up 6 bases and J gave up 2 bases, with 9 bases separating them.

The table lists this clone with a count of one. V gene TRBV14 combines with J gene TRBJ1-2; TRBD1 matches at 7 bases. The germline gives CDR1 SGHDN, CDR2 FVKESK. J lost 2 bases, V lost 0 bases, and 6 bases had no gene match. This CDR3 comprises 16 residues. Here the CDR3 reads CASSQEPGGSNYGYTF. The CDR3 coding sequence is TGTGCCAGCAGCCAAGAACCAGGGGGATCGAACTATGGCTACACCTTC.

This chain joins TRBV3-1 (or the pseudogene TRBV3-2) and TRBJ1-1; 7 bases fit TRBD1. Trimming removed 4 bases from V and 3 bases from J; junction bases left unmatched: 11. Germline CDR1 reads LGHDT; CDR2 reads YNNKEL (reference sequence). CDR3 size: 16 residues. The CDR3 DNA reads as TGTGCCAGCAGCCCCCACCTCACAGGGGCTGACACTGAAGCTTTCTTT. Residues: CASSPHLTGADTEAFF.

There are a few counts of this clone. The CDR3 loop reads CASNQGREAEAFF. The CDR3 DNA is TGTGCCAGCAACCAGGGGAGGGAGGCTGAAGCTTTCTTT. V is TRBV2 and J is TRBJ1-1, with D possibly TRBD1 on 6 matching bases. This CDR3 is built from 13 residues. Between the trimmed V and J ends, which lost 7 bases and 6 bases, there was a span of 15 bases. Looked up from germline, CDR1 is SNHLY and CDR2 is FYNNEI.

The rearrangement joins TRBV19 to TRBJ1-1, with D possibly TRBD1 on 5 matching bases. The germline V gene has CDR1 LNHDA and CDR2 SQIVND (reference sequence). Trimming shortened V by 10 bases and J by 3 bases, and 12 bases separated the two germline ends. The CDR3 spans 12 residues. Written as DNA, the CDR3 is TGTGCCACCTTAACAGGTGACACTGAAGCTTTCTTT. It is translated as CATLTGDTEAFF.

The rearrangement joins TRBV28 to TRBJ1-2, with 10 bases matching TRBD1. Germline CDR1 is MDHEN and CDR2 is SYDVKM. This CDR3 region has 16 residues. With V trimmed by 6 bases and J by 7 bases, 14 bases remained unmatched. This CDR3 reads CASSQRTGGSRRGYTF. Written as DNA, the CDR3 is TGTGCCAGCAGCCAGAGGACAGGGGGTTCTCGTCGTGGCTACACCTTC.

The chain recombines TRBV1 with TRBJ2-2; the table's TRBD2 call for D was not verified on the DNA. TRBV1 is noted as a pseudogene. The CDR3 length is 19 residues. CDR3 nucleotides: TGCACCAGCAGCCAAGATCAACTAGCGGGGGACCAGAACACCGGGGAGCTGTTTTTT. Translating gives CTSSQDQLAGDQNTGELFF.

V and J are TRBV5-5 and TRBJ1-5; D gene unclear. Germline CDR1 is SGHKS and CDR2 is YYEKEE (reference sequence). Trimming took off 0 bases at V and 12 bases at J, with 16 bases between the two ends. This CDR3 is built from 14 residues. The CDR3: CASSLDSGYQLQHF. The DNA of the CDR3 is TGTGCCAGCAGCTTGGACAGCGGCTATCAACTCCAGCATTTT. The complete variable domain, with remaining parts taken from reference TRBV5-5 and TRBJ1-5, reads DAGVTQSPTHLIKTRGQQVTLRCSPISGHKSVSWYQQVLGQGPQFIFQYYEKEERGRGNFPDRFSARQFPNYSSELNVNALLLGDSALYLCASSLDSGYQLQHFGDGTRLSIL.

The rearrangement links TRBV29-1 to TRBJ2-2; TRBD1 is a possible D gene (5 bases). V shed 4 bases and J shed 7 bases, with 10 bases lying between them. CDR3 size: 12 residues. Germline V lookup: CDR1 SQVTM, CDR2 ANQGSEA. CDR3: CSVAGLGGELFF. As DNA, the CDR3 is TGCAGCGTTGCAGGGCTCGGCGGGGAGCTGTTTTTT.